This TCR beta chain originates from a study of human T cells and chemical hapten exposure. Study context: Skin of the upper inner arm, approximately 2 cm by approximately 2 cm, received 2% DPC for sensitization. Patches that contained 0.01% DPC were applied to the upper back and read at 6 days.

This clonotype was seen only a few times. TCRdb reanalysed the RACE reads using MiXCR and keeps one entry per CDR3 protein. Of about 59,000 distinct CDR3 sequences in the sample, about 11% were seen once. V lost 0 bases and J lost 4, with 11 bases in between. The CDR3 runs 14 residues. CDR1 is SGDLS, CDR2 YYNGEE, per germline. Time point denoted: pre-sensitization, week 0. Treatment here: therapeutic diphenylcyclopropenone sensitization with weekly scalp DPC. Donors were 18 to 70-year-old alopecia patients suitable for DPC. The V gene is TRBV9, the J gene TRBJ2-7; D ambiguous. The origin of this receptor is a woman in her forties with alopecia areata. Some clones in this sample may be carry-over from other donors' samples. The starting material was whole blood, obtained in connection with sensitization to the hapten diphenylcyclopropenone (DPC). The CDR3 nucleotides read TGTGCCAGCAGCGTAGGAAGCACCCTTTACGAGCAGTACTTC. Amino acid sequence: CASSVGSTLYEQYF.